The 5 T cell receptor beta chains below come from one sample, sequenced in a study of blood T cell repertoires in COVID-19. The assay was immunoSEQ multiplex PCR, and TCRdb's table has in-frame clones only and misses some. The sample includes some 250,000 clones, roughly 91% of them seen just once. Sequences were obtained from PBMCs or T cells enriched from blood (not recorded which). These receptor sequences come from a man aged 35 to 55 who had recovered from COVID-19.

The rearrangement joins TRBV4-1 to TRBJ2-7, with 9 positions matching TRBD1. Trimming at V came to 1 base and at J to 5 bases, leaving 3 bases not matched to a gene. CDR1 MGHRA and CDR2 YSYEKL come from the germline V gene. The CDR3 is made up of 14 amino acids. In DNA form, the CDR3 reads TGCGCCAGCAGCCAAGGGACAGGGGCCCACGAGCAGTACTTC. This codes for CASSQGTGAHEQYF.

The CDR3 coding sequence is TGTGCCAATCGGAGGGCGCTGGGGCCTGAAGCTTTCTTT. Translated, it gives CANRRALGPEAFF. The J gene is TRBJ1-1, the V gene TRBV12-3 or TRBV12-4, with D possibly being TRBD1 (5 bases). This CDR3 contains 13 residues. V gave up 10 bases and J gave up 6 bases, with 18 bases separating them.

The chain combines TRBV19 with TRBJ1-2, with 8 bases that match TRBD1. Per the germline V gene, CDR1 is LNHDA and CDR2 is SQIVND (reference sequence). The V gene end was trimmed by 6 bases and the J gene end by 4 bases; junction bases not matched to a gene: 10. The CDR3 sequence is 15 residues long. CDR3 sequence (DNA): TGTGCCAGTAGAAAGACAGGGGAATACGCCTATGGCTACACCTTC. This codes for CASRKTGEYAYGYTF.

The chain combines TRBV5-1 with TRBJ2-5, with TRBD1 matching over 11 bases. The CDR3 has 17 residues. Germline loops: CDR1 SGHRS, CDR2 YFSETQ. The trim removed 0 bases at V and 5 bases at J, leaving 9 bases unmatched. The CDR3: CASSLGVWTGGGETQYF. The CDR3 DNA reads TGCGCCAGCAGCTTGGGCGTTTGGACAGGGGGCGGTGAGACCCAGTACTTC.

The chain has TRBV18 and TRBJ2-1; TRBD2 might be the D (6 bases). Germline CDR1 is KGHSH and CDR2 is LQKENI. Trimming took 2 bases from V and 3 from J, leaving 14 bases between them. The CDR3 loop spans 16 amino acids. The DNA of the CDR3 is TGTGCCAGCTCACCAAGCGGTTGGGGGGACTACAATGAGCAGTTCTTC. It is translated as CASSPSGWGDYNEQFF.